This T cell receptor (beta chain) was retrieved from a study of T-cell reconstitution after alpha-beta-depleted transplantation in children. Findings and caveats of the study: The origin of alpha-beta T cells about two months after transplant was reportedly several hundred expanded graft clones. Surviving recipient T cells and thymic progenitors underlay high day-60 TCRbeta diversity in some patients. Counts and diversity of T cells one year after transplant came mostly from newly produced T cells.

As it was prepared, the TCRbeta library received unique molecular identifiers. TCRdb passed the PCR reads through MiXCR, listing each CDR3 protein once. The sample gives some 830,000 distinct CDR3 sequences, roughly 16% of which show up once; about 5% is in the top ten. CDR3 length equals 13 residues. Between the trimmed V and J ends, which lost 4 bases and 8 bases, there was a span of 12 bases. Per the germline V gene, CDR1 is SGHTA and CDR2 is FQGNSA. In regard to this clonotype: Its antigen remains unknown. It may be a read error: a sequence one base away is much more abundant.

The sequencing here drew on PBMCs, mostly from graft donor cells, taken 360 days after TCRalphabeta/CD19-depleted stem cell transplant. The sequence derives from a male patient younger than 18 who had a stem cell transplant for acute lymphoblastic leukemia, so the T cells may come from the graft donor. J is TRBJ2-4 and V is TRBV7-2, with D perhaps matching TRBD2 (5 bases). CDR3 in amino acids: CASSSTSFYIQYF. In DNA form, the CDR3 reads TGTGCCAGCAGCTCTACTAGTTTTTACATTCAGTACTTC.